This T cell receptor beta chain appears in the sequencing data of a study of early T cells in non-severe SARS-CoV-2 infection. Study-level points and caveats: Matches to VDJdb favored anti-spike CD8 responses and missed private and CD4 specificities.

This clonotype has at least ten counts. Its antigen is as yet unknown. Unique molecular identifiers were attached to individual cDNA molecules. One entry per CDR3 protein, called by TCRdb with MiXCR from the 5' RACE reads. The table shows some 66,000 distinct CDR3 sequences, with roughly 10% occurring only once. There are 15 residues in the CDR3. Trimming removed 8 bases from V and 3 bases from J, with 20 bases in between. Germline V gene sequence: CDR1 SGHVS, CDR2 FQNEAQ. The sample comprised whole blood. The clonotype originates from an adult who was a healthcare worker with PCR-confirmed SARS-CoV-2 infection or an uninfected control (not recorded which). V and J are TRBV7-8 and TRBJ2-7; possibly TRBD2 for D (5 bases). CDR3: CASEGEPRINYEQYF. For the CDR3, the DNA is TGTGCCAGCGAGGGCGAGCCCCGAATCAACTACGAGCAGTACTTC.